The rows below give T cell receptor beta chains drawn from one sample of a study of T cells after yellow fever vaccination. TCRdb re-called the 5' RACE reads with MiXCR, one entry per CDR3 protein. The sample carries fewer than 450,000 distinct CDR3 sequences, 3.5% to 4.5% recorded once. This specimen was PBMCs, taken 5 days after the yellow fever booster vaccination. The receptor set was obtained from a man aged 18 to 30 who received the YFV17D yellow fever vaccine. Each CDR3 is given with its conserved first and last residue. Each record gives: clone size, D gene, V gene, J gene, CDR3 protein, CDR3 DNA. A D gene is named only where the DNA matches it firmly. For some rows the clone size is stated as once, few or many, or as a class when expanded; others skip it.

many	.	TRBV4-1	TRBJ2-5	CASSQAETQYF	TGCGCCAGCAGCCAAGCGGAGACCCAGTACTTC
many	.	TRBV5-1	TRBJ2-2	CASSLAGPKSGELFF	TGCGCCAGCAGCTTGGCGGGACCCAAATCCGGGGAGCTGTTTTTT
many	TRBD2	TRBV28	TRBJ2-2	CASRTSGASTGELFF	TGTGCCAGCCGGACTAGCGGGGCGTCCACCGGGGAGCTGTTTTTT
few	.	TRBV5-5	TRBJ2-1	CASSQGRYNEQFF	TGTGCCAGCAGCCAGGGCCGTTACAATGAGCAGTTCTTC
.	.	TRBV12-3/TRBV12-4	TRBJ1-2	CASTLGAESYGYTF	TGTGCCAGCACCCTAGGGGCCGAGAGCTATGGCTACACCTTC
.	TRBD2	TRBV6-5	TRBJ2-7	CASTPQRGWDEQYF	TGTGCCAGCACCCCGCAGCGGGGATGGGACGAGCAGTACTTC
few	.	TRBV6-2/TRBV6-3	TRBJ2-3	CASSRPGLTSTDTQYF	TGTGCCAGCAGTCGTCCGGGACTCACTAGCACAGATACGCAGTATTTT
many	TRBD2	TRBV19	TRBJ2-3	CASNQRGGTDTQYF	TGTGCCAGTAATCAACGGGGGGGCACAGATACGCAGTATTTT
.	.	TRBV20-1	TRBJ1-2	CSARHSPQPRYGYTF	TGCAGTGCTCGTCACAGTCCCCAGCCCCGTTATGGCTACACCTTC
.	TRBD1	TRBV5-1	TRBJ2-1	CASSARTGNPYNEQFF	TGCGCCAGCAGCGCCCGGACAGGGAATCCCTACAATGAGCAGTTCTTC
.	.	TRBV5-6	TRBJ2-1	CASSLTQMYNEQFF	TGTGCCAGCAGCTTGACCCAGATGTACAATGAGCAGTTCTTC
.	.	TRBV27	TRBJ2-1	CASSFLGPHEQFF	TGTGCCAGCAGTTTCCTGGGGCCCCATGAGCAGTTCTTC
many	.	TRBV5-1	TRBJ1-5	CASSLAGDPYQPQHF	TGCGCCAGCAGCTTGGCGGGGGATCCCTATCAGCCCCAGCATTTT
.	.	TRBV4-1	TRBJ2-5	CASSQDGATQYF	TGCGCCAGCAGCCAAGATGGAGCGACCCAGTACTTC
.	.	TRBV6-2/TRBV6-3	TRBJ2-5	CASSYPLTGPQYF	TGTGCCAGCAGTTACCCTTTAACGGGTCCCCAGTACTTC
.	TRBD1	TRBV27	TRBJ1-2	CASSQQGRYGYTF	TGTGCCAGCAGCCAACAGGGGCGTTATGGCTACACCTTC
few	.	TRBV6-5	TRBJ2-2	CASSDPPGTNTGELFF	TGTGCCAGCAGTGACCCCCCGGGGACGAACACCGGGGAGCTGTTTTTT
.	.	TRBV7-6	TRBJ2-7	CASSLLRPGGATHSYEQYF	TGTGCCAGCAGCTTACTCCGACCTGGAGGGGCAACGCACTCCTACGAGCAGTACTTC
.	.	TRBV7-2	TRBJ1-2	CASSLTNRDYGYTF	TGTGCCAGCAGCTTAACTAACAGAGACTATGGCTACACCTTC
many	TRBD1	TRBV28	TRBJ1-2	CASRVDRAEGYGYTF	TGTGCCAGCAGAGTCGACAGGGCCGAGGGGTATGGCTACACCTTC
many	.	TRBV2	TRBJ2-4	CASSELEVKNIQYF	TGTGCCAGCAGTGAATTGGAGGTCAAAAACATTCAGTACTTC
.	TRBD1	TRBV24-1	TRBJ2-4	CATSDKQGVADIQYF	TGTGCCACCAGTGATAAACAGGGGGTTGCAGACATTCAGTACTTC
few	.	TRBV4-1	TRBJ2-5	CASSQVTGAETQYF	TGCGCCAGCAGCCAAGTGACCGGTGCAGAGACCCAGTACTTC
many	.	TRBV20-1	TRBJ1-6	CSARDHWRGLWNSPLHF	TGCAGTGCTAGAGATCATTGGAGAGGGTTATGGAATTCACCCCTCCACTTT
many	.	TRBV18	TRBJ1-2	CASSPPGYYGYTF	TGTGCCAGCTCACCTCCAGGATATTATGGCTACACCTTC
few	.	TRBV6-2/TRBV6-3	TRBJ2-1	CASSYWGGTYNEQFF	TGTGCCAGCAGTTACTGGGGCGGCACCTACAATGAGCAGTTCTTC
.	.	TRBV20-1	TRBJ1-1	CSAEGVNTEAFF	TGCAGTGCGGAAGGGGTGAACACTGAAGCTTTCTTT
.	.	TRBV6-5	TRBJ1-6	CASSYPNSPLHF	TGTGCCAGCAGTTACCCGAATTCACCCCTCCACTTT
many	TRBD1	TRBV5-5	TRBJ1-1	CASSPRPRQGGDNTEAFF	TGTGCCAGCAGCCCTCGGCCTCGACAGGGGGGGGACAACACTGAAGCTTTCTTT
few	TRBD2	TRBV3-1	TRBJ2-7	CASSPGSGVYEQYF	TGTGCCAGCAGCCCCGGAAGCGGGGTCTACGAGCAGTACTTC
few	TRBD2	TRBV29-1	TRBJ2-1	CSVDILAGSSYNEQFF	TGCAGCGTTGACATCCTAGCGGGGAGCTCCTACAATGAGCAGTTCTTC
many	TRBD2	TRBV20-1	TRBJ2-1	CSADPGTTHNEQFF	TGCAGTGCCGACCCCGGGACTACCCACAATGAGCAGTTCTTC